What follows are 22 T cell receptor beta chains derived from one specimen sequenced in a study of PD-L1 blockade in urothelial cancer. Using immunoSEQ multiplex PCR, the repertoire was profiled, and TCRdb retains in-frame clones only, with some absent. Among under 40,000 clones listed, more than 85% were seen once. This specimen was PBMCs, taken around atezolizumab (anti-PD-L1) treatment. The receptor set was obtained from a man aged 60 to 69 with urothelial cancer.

The CDR3 spells CASSPKETQYF. CDR3 sequence (DNA): TGTGCCAGCAGCCCAAAAGAGACCCAGTACTTC. This chain connects TRBV7-2 to TRBJ2-5; D ambiguous. The V and J ends lost 5 bases and 3 bases respectively, with 4 bases between them. The CDR3 has 11 amino acids. Germline CDR1 is SGHTA and CDR2 is FQGNSA.

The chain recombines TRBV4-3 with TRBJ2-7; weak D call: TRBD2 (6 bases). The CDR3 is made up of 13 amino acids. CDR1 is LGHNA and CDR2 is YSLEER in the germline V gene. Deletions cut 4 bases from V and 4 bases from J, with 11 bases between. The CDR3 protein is CASSRGRGYEQYF. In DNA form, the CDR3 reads TGCGCCAGCAGCCGAGGGCGGGGTTACGAGCAGTACTTC.

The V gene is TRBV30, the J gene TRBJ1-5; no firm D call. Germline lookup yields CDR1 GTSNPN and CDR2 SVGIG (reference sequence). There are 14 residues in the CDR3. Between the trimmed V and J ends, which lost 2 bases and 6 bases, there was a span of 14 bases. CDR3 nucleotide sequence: TGTGCCTGGAGTAGAGGAGTTGGGAGTCAGCCCCAGCATTTT. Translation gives CAWSRGVGSQPQHF.

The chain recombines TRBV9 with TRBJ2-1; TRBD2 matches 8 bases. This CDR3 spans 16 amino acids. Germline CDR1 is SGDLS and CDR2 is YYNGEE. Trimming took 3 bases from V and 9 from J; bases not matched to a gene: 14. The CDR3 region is CASSGEVAGGTGEQFF. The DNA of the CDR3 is TGTGCCAGCAGCGGGGAAGTGGCGGGGGGTACAGGTGAGCAGTTCTTC.

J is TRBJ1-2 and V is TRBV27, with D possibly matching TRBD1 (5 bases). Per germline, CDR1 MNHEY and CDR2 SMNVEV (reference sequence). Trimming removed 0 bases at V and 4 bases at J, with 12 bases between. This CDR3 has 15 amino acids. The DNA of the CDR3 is TGTGCCAGCAGTTTATCAGGTGGGGCCTTCTATGGCTACACCTTC. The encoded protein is CASSLSGGAFYGYTF.

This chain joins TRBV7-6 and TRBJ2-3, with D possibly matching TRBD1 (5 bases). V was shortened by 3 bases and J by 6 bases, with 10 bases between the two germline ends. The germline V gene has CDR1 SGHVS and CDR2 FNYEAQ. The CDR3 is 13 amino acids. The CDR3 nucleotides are TGTGCCAGCAGCTTCTCGGCAGGGGATACGCAGTATTTT. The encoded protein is CASSFSAGDTQYF. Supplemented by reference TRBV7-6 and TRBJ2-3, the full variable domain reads GAGVSQSPRYKVTKRGQDVALRCDPISGHVSLYWYRQALGQGPEFLTYFNYEAQQDKSGLPNDRFSAERPEGSISTLTIQRTEQRDSAMYRCASSFSAGDTQYFGPGTRLTVL.

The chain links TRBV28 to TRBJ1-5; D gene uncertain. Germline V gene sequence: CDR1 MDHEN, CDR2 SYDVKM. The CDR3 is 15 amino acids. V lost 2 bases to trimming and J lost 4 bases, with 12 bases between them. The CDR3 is CASSLPGEGNQPQHF. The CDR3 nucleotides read TGTGCCAGCAGTTTACCCGGGGAAGGGAATCAGCCCCAGCATTTT.

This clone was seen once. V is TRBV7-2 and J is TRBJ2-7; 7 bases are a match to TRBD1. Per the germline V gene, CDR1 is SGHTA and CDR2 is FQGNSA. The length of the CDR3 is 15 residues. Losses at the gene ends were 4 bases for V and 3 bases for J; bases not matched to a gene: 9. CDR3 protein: CASSSPGTANYEQYF. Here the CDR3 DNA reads TGTGCCAGCAGCTCCCCCGGGACAGCAAACTACGAGCAGTACTTC. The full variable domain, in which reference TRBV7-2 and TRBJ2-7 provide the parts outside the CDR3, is GAGVSQSPSNKVTEKGKDVELRCDPISGHTALYWYRQSLGQGLEFLIYFQGNSAPDKSGLPSDRFSAERTGGSVSTLTIQRTQQEDSAVYLCASSSPGTANYEQYFGPGTRLTVT.

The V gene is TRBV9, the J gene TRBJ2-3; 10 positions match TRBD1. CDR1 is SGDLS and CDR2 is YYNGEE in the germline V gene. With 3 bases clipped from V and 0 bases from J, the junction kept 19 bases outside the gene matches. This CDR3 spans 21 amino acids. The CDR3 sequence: CASSAEIPGQGTLRSTDTQYF. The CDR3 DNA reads TGTGCCAGCAGCGCAGAAATCCCGGGACAGGGGACCTTACGAAGCACAGATACGCAGTATTTT.

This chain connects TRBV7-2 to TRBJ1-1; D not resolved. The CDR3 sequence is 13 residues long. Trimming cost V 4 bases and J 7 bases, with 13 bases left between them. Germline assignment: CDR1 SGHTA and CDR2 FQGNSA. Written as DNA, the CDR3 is TGTGCCAGCAGCTCTCTCCCCAGCGGTGAAGCTTTCTTT. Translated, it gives CASSSLPSGEAFF.

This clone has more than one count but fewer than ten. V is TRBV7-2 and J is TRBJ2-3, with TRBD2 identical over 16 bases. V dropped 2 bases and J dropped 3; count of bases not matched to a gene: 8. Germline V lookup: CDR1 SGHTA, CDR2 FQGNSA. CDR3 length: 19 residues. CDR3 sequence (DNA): TGTGCCAGCAGCTTATTCGGGACTAGCGGGGGGGCCCTAACAGATACGCAGTATTTT. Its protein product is CASSLFGTSGGALTDTQYF.

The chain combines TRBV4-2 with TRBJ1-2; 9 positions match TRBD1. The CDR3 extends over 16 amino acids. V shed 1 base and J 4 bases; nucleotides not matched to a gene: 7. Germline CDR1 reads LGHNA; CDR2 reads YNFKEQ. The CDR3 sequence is CASSQVTGGSSYGYTF. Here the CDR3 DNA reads TGTGCCAGCAGCCAAGTGACAGGGGGTAGTAGCTATGGCTACACCTTC.

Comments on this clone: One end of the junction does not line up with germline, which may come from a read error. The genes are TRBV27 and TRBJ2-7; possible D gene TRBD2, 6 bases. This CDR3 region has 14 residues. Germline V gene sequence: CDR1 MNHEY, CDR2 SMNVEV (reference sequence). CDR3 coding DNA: TGTGCCAGCAGTTACGGGGGTACGGGGGAAGAACGTAACTTC. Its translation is CASSYGGTGEERNF.

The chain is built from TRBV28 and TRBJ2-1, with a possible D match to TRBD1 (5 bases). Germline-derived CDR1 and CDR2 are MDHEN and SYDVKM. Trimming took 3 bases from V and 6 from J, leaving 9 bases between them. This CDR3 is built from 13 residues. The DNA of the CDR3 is TGTGCCAGCAGTTTGAAGGGGCCCAATGAGCAGTTCTTC. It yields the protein CASSLKGPNEQFF. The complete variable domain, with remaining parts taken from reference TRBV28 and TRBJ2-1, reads DVKVTQSSRYLVKRTGEKVFLECVQDMDHENMFWYRQDPGLGLRLIYFSYDVKMKEKGDIPEGYSVSREKKERFSLILESASTNQTSMYLCASSLKGPNEQFFGPGTRLTVL.

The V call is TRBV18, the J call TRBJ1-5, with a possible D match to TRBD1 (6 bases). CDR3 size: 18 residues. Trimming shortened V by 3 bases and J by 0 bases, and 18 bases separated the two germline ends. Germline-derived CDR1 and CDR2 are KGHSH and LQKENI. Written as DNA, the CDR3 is TGTGCCAGCTCACCGACAAATACAGGGATAGGTAGCAATCAGCCCCAGCATTTT. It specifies CASSPTNTGIGSNQPQHF.

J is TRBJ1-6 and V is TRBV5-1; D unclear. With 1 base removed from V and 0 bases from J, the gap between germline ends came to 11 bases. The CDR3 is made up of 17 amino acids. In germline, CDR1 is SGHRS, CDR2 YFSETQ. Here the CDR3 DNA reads TGCGCCAGCAGCTTGAGGTCCGGGGACTCCTATAATTCACCCCTCCACTTT. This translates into CASSLRSGDSYNSPLHF.

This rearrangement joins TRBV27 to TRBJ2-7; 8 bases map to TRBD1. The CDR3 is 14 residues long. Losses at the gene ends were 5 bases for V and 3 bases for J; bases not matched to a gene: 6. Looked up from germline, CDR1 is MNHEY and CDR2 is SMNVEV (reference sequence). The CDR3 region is CASSVGQGGYEQYF. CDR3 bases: TGTGCCAGCAGTGTCGGACAGGGAGGCTACGAGCAGTACTTC.

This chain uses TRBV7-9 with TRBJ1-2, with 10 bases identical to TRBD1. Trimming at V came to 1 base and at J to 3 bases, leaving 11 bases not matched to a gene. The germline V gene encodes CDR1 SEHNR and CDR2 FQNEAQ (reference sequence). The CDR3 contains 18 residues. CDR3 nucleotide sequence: TGTGCCAGCAGCTTAGAACGGCTGATTGGACAGGGGGACTATGGCTACACCTTC. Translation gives CASSLERLIGQGDYGYTF.

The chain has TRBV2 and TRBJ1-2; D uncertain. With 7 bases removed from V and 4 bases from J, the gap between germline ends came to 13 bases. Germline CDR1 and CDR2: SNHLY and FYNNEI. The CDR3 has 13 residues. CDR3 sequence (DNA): TGTGCCAGCAAGCCCGGTGCAGGCTATGGCTACACCTTC. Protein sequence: CASKPGAGYGYTF. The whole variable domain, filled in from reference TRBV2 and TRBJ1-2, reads EPEVTQTPSHQVTQMGQEVILRCVPISNHLYFYWYRQILGQKVEFLVSFYNNEISEKSEIFDDQFSVERPDGSNFTLKIRSTKLEDSAMYFCASKPGAGYGYTFGSGTRLTVV.

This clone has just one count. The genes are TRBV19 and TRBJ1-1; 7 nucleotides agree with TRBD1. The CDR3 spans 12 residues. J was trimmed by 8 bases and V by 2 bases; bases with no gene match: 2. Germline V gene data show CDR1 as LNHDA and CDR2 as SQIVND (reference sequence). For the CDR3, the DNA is TGTGCCAGTAGTATAAGGACAGGAGAAGCTTTCTTT. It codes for CASSIRTGEAFF.

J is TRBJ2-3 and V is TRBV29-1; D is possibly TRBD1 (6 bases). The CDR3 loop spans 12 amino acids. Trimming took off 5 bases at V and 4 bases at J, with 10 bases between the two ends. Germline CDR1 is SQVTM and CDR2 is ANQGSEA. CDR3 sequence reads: CSVSGDADTQYF. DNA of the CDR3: TGCAGCGTTTCAGGGGACGCAGATACGCAGTATTTT.

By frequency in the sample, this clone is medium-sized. CDR3 sequence reads: CASSPGQGIYGYTF. The CDR3 DNA is TGTGCCAGCAGTCCCGGACAGGGGATATATGGCTACACCTTC. The rearrangement uses TRBV27 and TRBJ1-2; 9 bases are shared with TRBD1. The V gene end was trimmed by 5 bases and the J gene end by 5 bases; junction bases not matched to a gene: 6. Germline V gene sequence: CDR1 MNHEY, CDR2 SMNVEV (reference sequence). The length of the CDR3 is 14 residues.